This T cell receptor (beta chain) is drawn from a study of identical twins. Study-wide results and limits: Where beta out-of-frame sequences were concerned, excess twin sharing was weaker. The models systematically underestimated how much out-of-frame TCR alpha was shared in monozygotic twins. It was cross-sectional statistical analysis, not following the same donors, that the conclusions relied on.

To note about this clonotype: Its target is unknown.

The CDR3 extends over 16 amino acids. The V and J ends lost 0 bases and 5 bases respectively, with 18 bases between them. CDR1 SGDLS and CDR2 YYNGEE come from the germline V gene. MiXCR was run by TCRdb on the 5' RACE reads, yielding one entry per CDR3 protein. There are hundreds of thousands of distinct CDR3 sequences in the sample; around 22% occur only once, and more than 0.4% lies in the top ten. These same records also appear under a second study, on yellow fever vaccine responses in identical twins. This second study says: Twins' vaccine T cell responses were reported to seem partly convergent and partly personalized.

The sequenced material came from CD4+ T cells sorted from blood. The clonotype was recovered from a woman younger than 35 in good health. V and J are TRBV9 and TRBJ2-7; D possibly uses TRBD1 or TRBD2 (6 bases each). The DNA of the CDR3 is TGTGCCAGCAGCGTAGGTCTAGGGGGGTTCGGGGACGAGCAGTACTTC. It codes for CASSVGLGGFGDEQYF.